Listed below are T cell receptor beta chains from one sample, sequenced in a study of OX40 agonist ivuxolimab in advanced cancers. Profiling relied on immunoSEQ multiplex PCR, and the TCRdb table lists in-frame clones only, not all of them. The profile shows tens of thousands of clones, roughly nine tenths of them singletons. Sequencing used CD4+ or CD8+ T cells sorted from blood, obtained in a trial of the OX40 agonist ivuxolimab. The receptors come from an adult with an advanced solid tumor such as melanoma, head and neck, liver or kidney cancer. Both conserved end residues are part of each CDR3.

V gene: TRBV5-1; J gene: TRBJ2-7; CDR3 protein: CASRTPRRSGTNNEQYF
V gene: TRBV11-2; J gene: TRBJ2-5; CDR3 protein: CASSAGQAETQYF
V gene: TRBV30; J gene: TRBJ2-2; CDR3 protein: CAWSSIQGAIGELFF
V gene: TRBV5-4; J gene: TRBJ2-1; CDR3 protein: CASQMGGIPAYNEQFF
V gene: TRBV6-1; J gene: TRBJ1-2; CDR3 protein: CASSDPGRGLGYGYTF
V gene: TRBV7-2; J gene: TRBJ2-2; CDR3 protein: CASRLGQVNTGELFF
V gene: TRBV28; J gene: TRBJ1-5; CDR3 protein: CASRLQANQPQHF
V gene: TRBV19; J gene: TRBJ2-7; CDR3 protein: CASSGTPTYEQYF
V gene: TRBV30; J gene: TRBJ1-5; CDR3 protein: CAWSHRTDQPQHF
V gene: TRBV25-1; J gene: TRBJ2-3; CDR3 protein: CASRDSIGQYF
V gene: TRBV5-1; J gene: TRBJ2-2; CDR3 protein: CASSLTGRNTGELFF
V gene: TRBV11-2; J gene: TRBJ2-2; CDR3 protein: CASSLGSRGPLTGELFF
V gene: TRBV5-8; J gene: TRBJ1-5; CDR3 protein: CASNRQTNQPQHF
V gene: TRBV6-5; J gene: TRBJ2-1; CDR3 protein: CASKTGLAGSAEQFF
V gene: TRBV18; J gene: TRBJ1-1; CDR3 protein: CASSPGQHTEAFF
V gene: TRBV30; J gene: TRBJ2-7; CDR3 protein: CAWSAGLAGGRYEQYF
V gene: TRBV30; J gene: TRBJ2-5; CDR3 protein: CASKLRGVETQYF
V gene: TRBV28; J gene: TRBJ2-7; CDR3 protein: CASSFPLGVRYEQYF
V gene: TRBV9; J gene: TRBJ2-3; CDR3 protein: CASSALTDLSTDTQYF
V gene: TRBV28; J gene: TRBJ1-2; CDR3 protein: CASRVAASPYGYTF
V gene: TRBV11-2; J gene: TRBJ2-1; CDR3 protein: CASRSPGTGNEQFF
V gene: TRBV27; J gene: TRBJ1-4; CDR3 protein: CASSYSRPGVGEKLFF
V gene: TRBV10-3; J gene: TRBJ2-1; CDR3 protein: CAISEGTASGRPGIGNEQFF
V gene: TRBV27; J gene: TRBJ2-1; CDR3 protein: CASSTNNEQFF
V gene: TRBV19; J gene: TRBJ2-1; CDR3 protein: CASSMRYEQFF
V gene: TRBV5-1; J gene: TRBJ1-4; CDR3 protein: CASSGGVGDNEKLFF
V gene: TRBV28; J gene: TRBJ2-1; CDR3 protein: CASSLAGSSYNEQFF
V gene: TRBV5-6; J gene: TRBJ1-2; CDR3 protein: CASSIRRSYGYTF
V gene: TRBV28; J gene: TRBJ2-7; CDR3 protein: CASSSPPYEQYF
V gene: TRBV7-7; J gene: TRBJ2-7; CDR3 protein: CASSPGTSSEQYF
V gene: TRBV29-1; J gene: TRBJ2-5; CDR3 protein: CSVDWGTQETQYF
V gene: TRBV7-8; J gene: TRBJ1-2; CDR3 protein: CASSLAPGQGELPF
V gene: TRBV10-2; J gene: TRBJ2-7; CDR3 protein: CASGEQGISYEQYF
V gene: TRBV4-1; J gene: TRBJ2-4; CDR3 protein: CASSQGSSGNIQYF
V gene: TRBV5-8; J gene: TRBJ1-5; CDR3 protein: CASSRDRIGNQPQHF
V gene: TRBV11-3; J gene: TRBJ2-7; CDR3 protein: CASSLTSGSYEQYF
V gene: TRBV5-1; J gene: TRBJ2-6; CDR3 protein: CASSPQGAGANVLTF
V gene: TRBV30; J gene: TRBJ1-2; CDR3 protein: CAWSVMDGPPYGYTF
V gene: TRBV6-5; J gene: TRBJ1-2; CDR3 protein: CASRRGDVDYGYTF
V gene: TRBV7-2; J gene: TRBJ2-7; CDR3 protein: CASSSRQGGYEQYF
V gene: TRBV7-2; J gene: TRBJ2-1; CDR3 protein: CASSSTRAGGFNEQFF
V gene: TRBV28; J gene: TRBJ2-7; CDR3 protein: CASVQRAGTYEQYF
V gene: TRBV5-8; J gene: TRBJ2-5; CDR3 protein: CASRMQDQETQYF
V gene: TRBV6-1; J gene: TRBJ1-2; CDR3 protein: CASSAPGLVAYGYTF
V gene: TRBV11-2; J gene: TRBJ1-3; CDR3 protein: CASSLGKGRSSGNTIYF
V gene: TRBV6-1; J gene: TRBJ2-7; CDR3 protein: CASSEPTSGPSSYEQYF
V gene: TRBV7-2; J gene: TRBJ2-3; CDR3 protein: CASSPKGGSVATDTQYF
V gene: TRBV11-2; J gene: TRBJ2-2; CDR3 protein: CASSLGTSNTGELFF
V gene: TRBV11-2; J gene: TRBJ2-7; CDR3 protein: CASSPSRVAHLEQYF
V gene: TRBV11-2; J gene: TRBJ2-7; CDR3 protein: CASSLELAGGLPYEQYF